Listed below are T cell receptor beta chains from one sample, sequenced in a study of regulatory T cells in long-lasting Graves disease. TCRdb re-analysed the multiplex PCR reads in MiXCR, keeping a single row per CDR3 protein. The sample includes 350,000 to 450,000 distinct CDR3 sequences, 15% seen only once; the top ten take roughly 8%. A further study also used this sample, focusing on T cells in Graves' hyperthyroidism and ophthalmopathy.

Sequenced material: peripheral blood mononuclear cells (PBMCs), taken at new diagnosis, from a patient treated with antithyroid drugs. Source of these receptors: a woman aged 40 to 50 with Graves disease. CDR3s leave out the opening cysteine and the closing phenylalanine or tryptophan. The order of the fields is clone size, V gene, CDR3 protein. Clone size is stated in some rows and not others, as once, few, many or a class when expanded.

clone size: many; V gene: TRBV14; CDR3 protein: ASSQVEFNEQF
clone size: NA; V gene: TRBV6-2/TRBV6-3; CDR3 protein: ASSTDRSGANVLT
clone size: NA; V gene: TRBV12-3/TRBV12-4; CDR3 protein: ASSSVAGARTDTQY
clone size: few; V gene: TRBV3-1; CDR3 protein: ASRDAGARTGELF
clone size: many; V gene: TRBV7-9; CDR3 protein: ASSSFGGSLHNEQF
clone size: many; V gene: TRBV20-1; CDR3 protein: SATVKNEQY
clone size: many; V gene: TRBV28; CDR3 protein: ASSPFRELGEQF
clone size: many; V gene: TRBV11-2; CDR3 protein: ASSLVGETQY
clone size: NA; V gene: TRBV12-3/TRBV12-4; CDR3 protein: ASTPTGGSDTQY
clone size: few; V gene: TRBV27; CDR3 protein: ASGHYEQY
clone size: few; V gene: TRBV9; CDR3 protein: ASSASGTLGNEQF
clone size: many; V gene: TRBV7-9; CDR3 protein: ASNPYRDYNEQF
clone size: NA; V gene: TRBV20-1; CDR3 protein: SASRSRAGEQY
clone size: many; V gene: TRBV27; CDR3 protein: ASSLSPTSVSPEGQF
clone size: NA; V gene: TRBV9; CDR3 protein: ASSVAGTGTGELF
clone size: many; V gene: TRBV15; CDR3 protein: ATSRGGTGSKNEQY